This T cell receptor beta chain was profiled in a study of cytomegalovirus exposure and HLA in healthy donors. The CDR3 spans 15 residues. J gave up 7 bases and V 8 bases, and 13 bases lay outside the gene matches. The germline CDR1 and CDR2 sequences are MDHEN and SYDVKM. A remark on this clone: Antigen unknown.

Findings and caveats of the study: In a later analysis, most CMV-associated TCR beta chains appeared HLA-restricted. Upon later analysis, TCR association rates were observed to vary by HLA locus, being highest for DRB1 and lowest for HLA-C.

At collection, donors were nominally healthy, but unrecorded immune exposures were probable. PCR involved 60 Vbeta and 13 Jbeta primers. Clones were sequenced by immunoSEQ multiplex PCR, and TCRdb holds only the in-frame ones, with some missing. This table holds roughly 100,000 clones, 9.5% to 15% found once. Sequenced material: PBMCs. The rearrangement joins TRBV28 to TRBJ1-5; 8 nucleotides line up with TRBD1. The receptor was isolated from a man aged 40-49 years in good health and CMV-seropositive. The CDR3 DNA sequence: TGTGCCAGCCTATCCCCGGACAGGGAGAGGCAGCCCCAGCATTTT. Protein: CASLSPDRERQPQHF.